The rows below give T cell receptor beta chains drawn from one sample of a study of cytomegalovirus exposure and HLA in healthy donors. Repertoires were generated with immunoSEQ multiplex PCR, while TCRdb's copy carries only in-frame clones and drops some. The sample has around 130,000 clones, about 90% seen once; the top ten hold around 3.3%. Specimen: PBMCs. These receptors came from a man under 40 in good health and CMV-seronegative. Each CDR3 is given with its conserved first and last residue. A D gene is named only where the DNA matches it firmly. The size of a clone is reported for some rows only, either as once, few or many, or as a class for expanded clones.

v_gene,d_gene,j_gene,abundance,CDR3nt,CDR3aa
TRBV5-4,-,TRBJ1-1,once,TGTGCCAGCAGCTTGGTGGGCCTAAACACTGAAGCTTTCTTT,CASSLVGLNTEAFF
TRBV6-5,-,TRBJ1-2,-,TGTGCCAGCAAAACAGGGACATTAATACCCCGGGGCTACACCTTC,CASKTGTLIPRGYTF
TRBV5-6,TRBD2,TRBJ2-5,-,TGTGCCAGCAGCTTACTAGCGGGGGAAGAGACCCAGTACTTC,CASSLLAGEETQYF
TRBV4-2,TRBD2,TRBJ2-3,few,TGTGCCAGCAGCCATGACTCGGGGGGACCGGATACGCAGTATTTT,CASSHDSGGPDTQYF
TRBV6-4,TRBD1,TRBJ2-1,-,TGTGCCAGCAAACCTTCTTGGGACAGAGACTCCTACAATGAGCAGTTCTTC,CASKPSWDRDSYNEQFF
TRBV10-3,TRBD1,TRBJ2-3,-,TGTGCCATCAGTGAGGGACAGGGGAAAGATACGCAGTATTTT,CAISEGQGKDTQYF
TRBV10-3,-,TRBJ2-7,-,TGTGCCATCAGTGAGTCGCAGGGATGGTCCTACGAGCAGTACTTC,CAISESQGWSYEQYF
TRBV5-1,TRBD1,TRBJ2-7,-,TGCGCCAGCAGGCCCGGGACAGGGGACTACGAGCAGTACTTC,CASRPGTGDYEQYF
TRBV6-5,TRBD1,TRBJ1-5,few,TGTGCCAGCAGTTCCACGGACAGGGCACGCCAGCCCCAGCATTTT,CASSSTDRARQPQHF
TRBV4-3,TRBD2,TRBJ2-3,-,TGCGCCAGCAGCCAAGTGCGAGCGGGGGCTGTAGCAGATACGCAGTATTTT,CASSQVRAGAVADTQYF
TRBV18,TRBD1,TRBJ2-5,-,TGTGCCAGCTCACCGGACAGGGGTGGAGAGACCCAGTACTTC,CASSPDRGGETQYF
TRBV5-1,-,TRBJ1-1,-,TGCGCCAGCAGCCGGCCGGGACAAAACACTGAAGCTTTCTTT,CASSRPGQNTEAFF
TRBV9,TRBD2,TRBJ2-3,-,TGTGCCAGCAGCAGCGGGGTCGGGACAGATACGCAGTATTTT,CASSSGVGTDTQYF
TRBV11-1,-,TRBJ2-2,-,TGTGCCAGCAGCCTATACAGGGGGGAGCTGTTTTTT,CASSLYRGELFF
TRBV10-1,-,TRBJ1-1,-,TGCGCCAGCAGTGAGTCGAAGGGGCGCCGGAACACTGAAGCTTTCTTT,CASSESKGRRNTEAFF
TRBV19,-,TRBJ2-1,-,TGTGCCAGTAGTATAGAGAGGTCCCGGGACTTTTCCAATGAGCAGTTCTTC,CASSIERSRDFSNEQFF
TRBV6-6,-,TRBJ2-7,-,TGTGCCAGCAGCCCAGGGGGGTACGAGCAGTACTTC,CASSPGGYEQYF
TRBV15,-,TRBJ1-2,-,TGTGCCACCAGCCAGGACAGCCTAGGGGCTTATGGCTACACCTTC,CATSQDSLGAYGYTF
TRBV11-2,-,TRBJ1-3,-,TGTGCCAGCAGCTTCGCAGGGAATCCTGGAAACACCATATATTTT,CASSFAGNPGNTIYF
TRBV5-4,-,TRBJ2-7,few,TGTGCCAGCAGCTTGGCTGGGCTCGAGCAGTACTTC,CASSLAGLEQYF
TRBV11-2,TRBD1,TRBJ1-2,-,TGTGCCAGCAGCTTTAGATGGACAGGGACGGGAGGCTACACCTTC,CASSFRWTGTGGYTF
TRBV6-5,-,TRBJ1-1,-,TGTGCCAGCAGTTACTCGGCGGTCGGTGACACTGAAGCTTTCTTT,CASSYSAVGDTEAFF
TRBV9,-,TRBJ2-1,once,TGTGCCAGCAGCGTCCAGGGGAATGAGCAGTTCTTC,CASSVQGNEQFF
TRBV6-6,TRBD1,TRBJ1-4,-,TGTGCCAGCAGTTGGACAGGTCTCCCTAATGAAAAACTGTTTTTT,CASSWTGLPNEKLFF
TRBV4-1,-,TRBJ1-2,-,TGCGCCAGCAGCCTCCCCAGAGAGGCGATCACTAACTATGGCTACACCTTC,CASSLPREAITNYGYTF
TRBV10-2,-,TRBJ2-1,-,TGCGCCAGCAGAGGGGGCTCCTACAATGAGCAGTTCTTC,CASRGGSYNEQFF
TRBV28,-,TRBJ1-1,-,TGTGCCAGCGGTCGGGGGATGGGTGAAGCTTTCTTT,CASGRGMGEAFF
TRBV10-3,TRBD2,TRBJ2-3,-,TGTGCCATCAGTGAGTCGGCTAGCGGAGATACGCAGTATTTT,CAISESASGDTQYF
TRBV2,-,TRBJ2-7,-,TGTGCCAGCAAGGAGGTCACAGGGCCCTACGAGCAGTACTTC,CASKEVTGPYEQYF
TRBV19,TRBD1,TRBJ1-2,-,TGTGCCAGTAATGTCGGGGGACAGAGAAACTATGGCTACACCTTC,CASNVGGQRNYGYTF
TRBV6-5,-,TRBJ1-2,-,TGTGCCAGCAGTTTCCAACTAAACTATGGCTACACCTTC,CASSFQLNYGYTF
TRBV27,TRBD1,TRBJ1-1,-,TGTGCCAGCAATTCGGGACAGGGGCTAACTGAAGCTTTCTTT,CASNSGQGLTEAFF
TRBV12-5,-,TRBJ2-1,once,TGTGCTAGTGGTTTGGCGGCAGGGGCATACAATGAGCAGTTCTTC,CASGLAAGAYNEQFF
TRBV9,TRBD2,TRBJ2-1,-,TGTGCCAGCAGCGTAGTAGCCGGGACTAGTTCTCCCCATGAGCAGTTCTTC,CASSVVAGTSSPHEQFF
TRBV18,-,TRBJ2-3,-,TGTGCCAGCTCACACGGAAGGGGGGGACCAGATACGCAGTATTTT,CASSHGRGGPDTQYF
TRBV11-2,-,TRBJ2-7,-,TGTGCCAGCAGCTTAGAAGGGGCCTACGAGCAGTACTTC,CASSLEGAYEQYF
TRBV7-3,TRBD1,TRBJ2-6,-,TGTGCCAGCAGCTTAGCCACAGGGGGAGGATCTGGGGCCAACGTCCTGACTTTC,CASSLATGGGSGANVLTF
TRBV7-2,-,TRBJ2-7,-,TGTGCCAGCAGCTTAGCCGCCCACTGGGAGCAGTACTTC,CASSLAAHWEQYF
TRBV7-2,-,TRBJ1-2,few,TGTGCCAGCAGCGACTTCAAGGGACATTATGGCTACACCTTC,CASSDFKGHYGYTF
TRBV11-3,-,TRBJ2-1,many,TGTGCCAGCAGCTTAGAACAGGGGGGGTACAATGAGCAGTTCTTC,CASSLEQGGYNEQFF
TRBV11-2,-,TRBJ2-7,-,TGTGCCAGCAGCTTCTCCCCCTCCTACGAGCAGTACTTC,CASSFSPSYEQYF
TRBV5-6,TRBD2,TRBJ2-2,-,TGTGCCAGCAGCTTGTTTAGCGGGGGGACGAACACCGGGGAGCTGTTTTTT,CASSLFSGGTNTGELFF